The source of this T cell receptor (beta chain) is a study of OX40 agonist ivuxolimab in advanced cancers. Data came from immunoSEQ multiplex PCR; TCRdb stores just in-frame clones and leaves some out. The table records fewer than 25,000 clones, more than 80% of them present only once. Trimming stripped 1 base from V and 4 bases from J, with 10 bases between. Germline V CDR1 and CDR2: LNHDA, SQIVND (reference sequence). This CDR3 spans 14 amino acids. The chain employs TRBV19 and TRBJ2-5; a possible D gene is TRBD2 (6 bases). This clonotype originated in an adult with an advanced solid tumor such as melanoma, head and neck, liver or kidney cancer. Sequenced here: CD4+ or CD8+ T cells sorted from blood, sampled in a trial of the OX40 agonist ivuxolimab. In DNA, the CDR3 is TGTGCCAGTAGTATAGCTAGCGAGGTAGAGACCCAGTACTTC. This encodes CASSIASEVETQYF.